The 13 T cell receptor beta chains in this list originate from one sample, sequenced in a study of PD-1 blockade in classical Hodgkin lymphoma. Assay used: immunoSEQ multiplex PCR; TCRdb lists only in-frame clones, some missing. The table has fewer than 13,000 clones, around 84% seen once. Regarding time point: newly diagnosed, previously untreated cHL patient sample. Magnetic negative selection, applied to thawed PBMCs, was used to isolate the CD8+ T cells. The sequencing input was CD8+ T cells from blood. The receptors stem from a human donor with classical Hodgkin lymphoma.

The rearrangement links TRBV6-1 to TRBJ1-4, with 9 bases identical to TRBD1. J was trimmed by 8 bases and V by 0 bases; bases with no gene match: 4. There are 15 residues in the CDR3. Per the germline V gene, CDR1 is MNHNS and CDR2 is SASEGT. CDR3 coding DNA: TGTGCCAGCAGTGAAGCAGAGACAGGGGGAGAAAAACTGTTTTTT. It yields the protein CASSEAETGGEKLFF.

This clone was picked up one time. A junction end diverges from the germline sequence, so it may reflect a read error. The rearrangement uses TRBV6-5 and TRBJ2-1; D possibly corresponds to TRBD1 (5 bases). Germline V CDR1 and CDR2: MNHEY, SVGAGI. The CDR3 extends over 13 amino acids. CDR3 bases: TGTGCCAGCGTCGACAGCTCCCACAATGAGCAGTTCTTC. Translated, it gives CASVDSSHNEQFF.

The J gene is TRBJ1-2, the V gene TRBV7-8; D possibly corresponds to TRBD1 (5 bases). The CDR3 runs 15 residues. Germline CDR1 and CDR2: SGHVS and FQNEAQ. With 5 bases removed from V and 4 bases from J, the gap between germline ends came to 17 bases. The chain's CDR3 is CASSPTGDGRYGYTF. The CDR3 DNA follows: TGTGCCAGCAGCCCCACCGGGGACGGGCGCTATGGCTACACCTTC.

The chain joins TRBV7-9 to TRBJ2-7; TRBD1 matches 8 bases. This CDR3 region has 12 residues. The V and J ends lost 2 bases and 6 bases, in that order; junction bases with no gene match: 0. The germline gives CDR1 SEHNR, CDR2 FQNEAQ (reference sequence). In DNA form, the CDR3 reads TGTGCCAGCAGCTTAACAGGGGGCGAGCAGTACTTC. Amino acids: CASSLTGGEQYF.

This sequence joins TRBV29-1 and TRBJ2-1; TRBD2 matches at 9 bases. In germline, CDR1 is SQVTM, CDR2 ANQGSEA. The CDR3 is 12 amino acids. V dropped 4 bases and J dropped 10; count of bases not matched to a gene: 5. CDR3 sequence (DNA): TGCAGCGTTGCGGGACTAGCACCCGAGCAGTTCTTC. Encoded protein: CSVAGLAPEQFF.

The rearrangement joins TRBV7-9 to TRBJ2-7, with 7 bases that match TRBD1. Unmatched junction bases numbered 6, after V lost 5 bases and J lost 2 bases. The CDR3 length is 14 residues. CDR1 and CDR2 (germline): SEHNR, FQNEAQ (reference sequence). In DNA, the CDR3 is TGTGCCAGCAGCGTCGAGGGGGCGCCCTACGAGCAGTACTTC. This sequence encodes CASSVEGAPYEQYF.

V and J are TRBV20-1 and TRBJ1-2; no definite D call. The CDR3 is 9 amino acids. CDR1 DFQATT and CDR2 SNEGSKA come from the germline V gene (reference sequence). V dropped 1 base and J dropped 8 bases, with 2 bases sitting between them. The CDR3, as DNA: TGCAGTGCTAGAGGGGGCTACACCTTC. Its protein is CSARGGYTF.

V is TRBV4-3 and J is TRBJ1-4; D is unclear. The CDR3 runs 14 residues. The V and J ends lost 1 base and 8 bases respectively, with 11 bases between them. The germline V gene encodes CDR1 LGHNA and CDR2 YSLEER. CDR3 bases: TGCGCCAGCAGCCAAGTGGACCGAGGGGAAAAACTGTTTTTT. This sequence encodes CASSQVDRGEKLFF.

This clone has more than one count but fewer than ten. This sequence joins TRBV4-3 and TRBJ2-7; the D is unclear. V was pared by 0 bases and J by 4 bases, with 10 bases between. Germline-derived CDR1 and CDR2 are LGHNA and YSLEER. CDR3 length equals 14 residues. The CDR3 region is CASSQDGPGYEQYF. As DNA, the CDR3 is TGCGCCAGCAGCCAAGATGGGCCAGGATACGAGCAGTACTTC.

The rearrangement links TRBV2 to TRBJ2-7; TRBD1 agrees at 8 bases. The CDR3 contains 16 residues. Trimming at V came to 2 bases and at J to 5 bases, leaving 11 bases not matched to a gene. The germline V gene has CDR1 SNHLY and CDR2 FYNNEI. The CDR3 loop is CASSESTGQGYDEQYF. Here the CDR3 DNA reads TGTGCCAGCAGTGAATCCACCGGACAGGGATATGACGAGCAGTACTTC.

The V gene is TRBV15, the J gene TRBJ2-2; tentative D call: TRBD2 (5 bases). Trimming took off 1 base at V and 7 bases at J, with 13 bases between the two ends. The CDR3 covers 15 residues. Germline V gives CDR1 LNHNV, CDR2 YYDKDF (reference sequence). The CDR3 DNA is TGTGCCACCAGCAGAGGTAGAGGGATTATCGGGGAGCTGTTTTTT. The encoded protein is CATSRGRGIIGELFF.

This clone counts as hyperexpanded (1% or more). The gene calls are TRBV9 and TRBJ1-1, with TRBD1 identical over 9 bases. V gave up 0 bases and J gave up 6 bases; unmatched junction bases: 12. CDR3 length: 17 residues. The germline V gene encodes CDR1 SGDLS and CDR2 YYNGEE. The CDR3: CASSVGGGTGYIAEAFF. For the CDR3, the DNA is TGTGCCAGCAGCGTAGGTGGGGGGACAGGGTATATTGCTGAAGCTTTCTTT.

This clone has only one observation. The V and J genes are TRBV7-9 and TRBJ2-3; 11 positions match TRBD2. The germline V gene encodes CDR1 SEHNR and CDR2 FQNEAQ (reference sequence). The CDR3 consists of 17 residues. Trimming took 5 bases from V and 3 from J; bases not matched to a gene: 10. The CDR3 loop reads CASSPKRLAGLTDTQYF. In DNA, the CDR3 is TGTGCCAGCAGCCCTAAGAGACTAGCGGGGCTTACAGATACGCAGTATTTT.